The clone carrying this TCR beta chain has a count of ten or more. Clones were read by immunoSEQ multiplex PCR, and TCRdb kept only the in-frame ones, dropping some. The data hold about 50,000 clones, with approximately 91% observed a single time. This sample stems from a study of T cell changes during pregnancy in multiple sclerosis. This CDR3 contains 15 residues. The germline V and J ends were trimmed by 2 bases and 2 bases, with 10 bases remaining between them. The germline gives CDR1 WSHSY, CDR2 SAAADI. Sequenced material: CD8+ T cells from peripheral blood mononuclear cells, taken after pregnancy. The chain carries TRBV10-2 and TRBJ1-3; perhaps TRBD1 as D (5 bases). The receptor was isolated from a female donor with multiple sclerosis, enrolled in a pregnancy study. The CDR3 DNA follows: TGCGCCAGCAGTGAGCTGGGGCCTACTGGAAACACCATATATTTT. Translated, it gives CASSELGPTGNTIYF.